Presented here are 21 T cell receptor beta chains from one specimen sequenced in a study of blood T cell repertoires in COVID-19. The repertoire was sequenced with immunoSEQ multiplex PCR; TCRdb's copy has only in-frame clones and lacks some. The data contain more than 350,000 clones, approximately 90% of them singletons. Sequencing was performed on PBMCs or T cells enriched from blood (not recorded which). All receptors come from a man between 18 and 29 years old who had recovered from COVID-19.

The V and J genes are TRBV7-8 and TRBJ2-1; TRBD2 matches at 9 bases. The V gene's germline CDR1 is SGHVS and CDR2 FQNEAQ. This CDR3 region has 16 residues. V lost 5 bases and J lost 0; bases outside the gene matches: 5. The CDR3 loop is CASSPYSGGSYNEQFF. The CDR3 region has the DNA TGTGCCAGCAGCCCCTATAGCGGGGGCTCCTACAATGAGCAGTTCTTC.

This clone was seen more than once but under ten times. This CDR3 is CASSFNRQNQPQHF. The DNA of the CDR3 is TGTGCCAGCAGCTTCAACAGGCAGAATCAGCCCCAGCATTTT. The chain has TRBV5-6 and TRBJ1-5; TRBD1 is a possible D gene (5 bases). Trimming took off 2 bases at V and 4 bases at J, with 10 bases between the two ends. The CDR3 sequence is 14 residues long. CDR1 and CDR2 (germline): SGHDT, YYEEEE.

This clone was counted only a few times. This chain uses TRBV7-9 with TRBJ1-1, with 7 positions matching TRBD1. Germline CDR1 SEHNR, CDR2 FQNEAQ (reference sequence). The CDR3 is 12 residues long. The V gene end was trimmed by 5 bases and the J gene end by 5 bases; junction bases not matched to a gene: 2. The chain's CDR3 is CASSRGQTEAFF. The CDR3 nucleotides read TGTGCCAGCAGCAGGGGGCAGACTGAAGCTTTCTTT. Variable domain in full (rest from reference TRBV7-9 and TRBJ1-1): DTGVSQNPRHKITKRGQNVTFRCDPISEHNRLYWYRQTLGQGPEFLTYFQNEAQLEKSRLLSDRFSAERPKGSFSTLEIQRTEQGDSAMYLCASSRGQTEAFFGQGTRLTVV.

V usage is TRBV7-9 and J usage is TRBJ2-1; 9 nucleotides agree with TRBD1. V gave up 1 base and J gave up 6 bases; unmatched junction bases: 4. Germline CDR1 and CDR2: SEHNR and FQNEAQ (reference sequence). The CDR3 loop spans 15 amino acids. The CDR3 sequence is CASSLGRQGVNEQFF. The DNA for the CDR3 is TGTGCCAGCAGCTTAGGGAGACAGGGGGTCAATGAGCAGTTCTTC.

This chain links TRBV6-5 with TRBJ2-5; possible D gene TRBD1, 6 bases. The V gene's germline CDR1 is MNHEY and CDR2 SVGAGI. The CDR3 consists of 15 residues. The V end lost 10 bases, the J end lost 3 bases, and 21 bases lay between the germline ends. In nucleotides, the CDR3 is TGTGCCACAGGGGTAGGGAAGGCTGAGAAAGAGACCCAGTACTTC. Translating gives CATGVGKAEKETQYF.

V and J are TRBV30 and TRBJ2-7; 10 nucleotides match TRBD2. Per the germline V gene, CDR1 is GTSNPN and CDR2 is SVGIG (reference sequence). The V segment lost 7 bases and the J segment 0 bases; nucleotides outside the gene matches: 6. This CDR3 is 14 amino acids long. CDR3 in amino acids: CASGTSAYSYEQYF. CDR3 in DNA: TGTGCCTCCGGGACTAGCGCATACTCCTACGAGCAGTACTTC.

This clone has just one count. This sequence joins TRBV27 and TRBJ2-2, with 10 positions matching TRBD2. CDR1 and CDR2 from the germline V gene are MNHEY and SMNVEV (reference sequence). The CDR3 totals 16 residues. V trimming: 5 bases; J trimming: 1 base; junction bases outside the gene matches: 4. CDR3 in amino acids: CASSLSSGGNTGELFF. DNA of the CDR3: TGTGCCAGCAGTCTCTCTAGCGGGGGGAACACCGGGGAGCTGTTTTTT.

The V and J genes are TRBV30 and TRBJ1-6; 9 bases are a match to TRBD1. Per germline, CDR1 GTSNPN and CDR2 SVGIG (reference sequence). V shed 4 bases, J shed 13 bases, and the junction held 8 bases outside the gene matches. The CDR3 loop spans 13 amino acids. This CDR3 reads CAWKGQGQSPLHF. In DNA, the CDR3 is TGTGCCTGGAAAGGACAGGGGCAGTCCCCCCTCCACTTT.

The J gene is TRBJ2-7, the V gene TRBV5-1, with 9 bases fitting TRBD1. This CDR3 contains 17 residues. CDR1 is SGHRS and CDR2 is YFSETQ in the germline V gene. Losses at the gene ends were 4 bases for V and 2 bases for J; bases not matched to a gene: 13. CDR3 nucleotide sequence: TGCGCCAGCAGCCCTACACAGGGGGCGCTGGGGCCCTACGAGCAGTACTTC. Protein: CASSPTQGALGPYEQYF. The full variable domain, completed using reference TRBV5-1 and TRBJ2-7, is KAGVTQTPRYLIKTRGQQVTLSCSPISGHRSVSWYQQTPGQGLQFLFEYFSETQRNKGNFPGRFSGRQFSNSRSEMNVSTLELGDSALYLCASSPTQGALGPYEQYFGPGTRLTVT.

This clone was seen many times. The V call is TRBV19, the J call TRBJ2-2, with 10 bases matching TRBD1. The trim removed 6 bases at V and 5 bases at J, leaving 6 bases unmatched. CDR1 LNHDA and CDR2 SQIVND come from the germline V gene (reference sequence). CDR3 length: 15 residues. The CDR3 is CASSRRTGGTGELFF. DNA of the CDR3: TGTGCCAGTAGCCGCAGGACAGGGGGGACCGGGGAGCTGTTTTTT.

The chain employs TRBV6-5 and TRBJ1-2, with TRBD1 matching over 9 bases. V was pared by 8 bases and J by 7 bases, with 8 bases of the junction left unmatched. CDR1 MNHEY and CDR2 SVGAGI come from the germline V gene. CDR3 length equals 13 residues. CDR3 coding DNA: TGTGCCAGCCGGAGGGACAGGGTGTTTGGCTACACCTTC. Encoded protein: CASRRDRVFGYTF.

The count of this clone is one. This sequence joins TRBV28 and TRBJ2-2; 9 positions match TRBD1. The CDR3 has 16 amino acids. From germline, CDR1 is MDHEN and CDR2 SYDVKM. With 6 bases clipped from V and 4 bases from J, the junction kept 9 bases outside the gene matches. CDR3 region: CASRTGQGTATGELFF. CDR3 nucleotide sequence: TGTGCCAGCAGAACGGGACAGGGCACCGCCACCGGGGAGCTGTTTTTT.

This chain uses TRBV5-1 with TRBJ1-1; 7 bases agree with TRBD1. The CDR3 extends over 15 amino acids. V dropped 0 bases and J dropped 1; count of bases not matched to a gene: 3. Germline V gene sequence: CDR1 SGHRS, CDR2 YFSETQ. CDR3 DNA: TGCGCCAGCAGCTTGGTCGCAGGGGGGAACACTGAAGCTTTCTTT. Encoded protein: CASSLVAGGNTEAFF.

J is TRBJ1-1 and V is TRBV6-5, with 8 nucleotides matching TRBD1. Germline-derived CDR1 and CDR2 are MNHEY and SVGAGI. The CDR3 is 15 amino acids. The V and J ends lost 6 bases and 1 base, in that order; junction bases with no gene match: 7. CDR3 nucleotide sequence: TGTGCCAGCAGGACCGTCGGACAGGGGAACACTGAAGCTTTCTTT. It codes for CASRTVGQGNTEAFF.

The chain combines TRBV5-6 with TRBJ2-1; 8 nucleotides align to TRBD1. Trimming took 4 bases from V and 13 from J; bases not matched to a gene: 7. The CDR3 loop spans 12 amino acids. CDR1 is SGHDT, CDR2 YYEEEE, per germline. The CDR3 coding sequence is TGTGCCAGCAGCCATGACAGGGGTAGACAGTTCTTC. Protein product: CASSHDRGRQFF.

V usage is TRBV27 and J usage is TRBJ1-1; 9 bases fit TRBD1. Trimming cost V 5 bases and J 0 bases; bases outside gene matches: 7. The CDR3 covers 16 residues. Germline CDR1 MNHEY, CDR2 SMNVEV (reference sequence). Here the CDR3 reads CASSAGQGKLNTEAFF. The CDR3 DNA sequence: TGTGCCAGCAGTGCCGGACAGGGGAAGCTGAACACTGAAGCTTTCTTT.

J is TRBJ2-2 and V is TRBV18, with 10 bases fitting TRBD2. V shed 3 bases and J 6 bases; nucleotides not matched to a gene: 7. The CDR3 spans 16 residues. In germline, CDR1 is KGHSH, CDR2 LQKENI. The CDR3 nucleotides are TGTGCCAGCTCACCGCCTAGCGGGAGTCTACCCGGGGAGCTGTTTTTT. Its protein product is CASSPPSGSLPGELFF.

This chain links TRBV5-1 with TRBJ1-2; 7 nucleotides agree with TRBD1. CDR1 and CDR2 from the germline V gene are SGHRS and YFSETQ. The CDR3 loop spans 14 amino acids. Trimming cost V 2 bases and J 8 bases; bases outside gene matches: 9. The CDR3 protein is CASSLVEGAGGYTF. The CDR3 DNA reads TGCGCCAGCAGCTTAGTGGAGGGGGCGGGCGGCTACACCTTC. The whole variable domain, filled in from reference TRBV5-1 and TRBJ1-2, reads KAGVTQTPRYLIKTRGQQVTLSCSPISGHRSVSWYQQTPGQGLQFLFEYFSETQRNKGNFPGRFSGRQFSNSRSEMNVSTLELGDSALYLCASSLVEGAGGYTFGSGTRLTVV.

The chain uses TRBV28 and TRBJ2-7; 7 positions agree with TRBD1. Germline loops: CDR1 MDHEN, CDR2 SYDVKM. The CDR3 runs to 15 residues. V was pared by 5 bases and J by 0 bases, with 7 bases of the junction left unmatched. CDR3 coding DNA: TGTGCCAGCAGTGCATACAGGGGTCTCTCCTACGAGCAGTACTTC. Translated, it gives CASSAYRGLSYEQYF.

This chain joins TRBV28 and TRBJ1-2; 10 bases fit TRBD1. The CDR3 covers 14 residues. Germline V gene data show CDR1 as MDHEN and CDR2 as SYDVKM. The CDR3 DNA reads TGTGCAATAGGGGGGACAGGGGATAACTATGGCTACACCTTC. It codes for CAIGGTGDNYGYTF.

In this sample, this clone turned up once. The chain uses TRBV2 and TRBJ2-5, with TRBD1 identical over 9 bases. J gave up 2 bases and V 4 bases, and 5 bases lay outside the gene matches. This CDR3 region has 15 residues. In germline, CDR1 is SNHLY, CDR2 FYNNEI. In nucleotides, the CDR3 is TGTGCCAGCAGTGGGGGACAGGGTTCTCAAGAGACCCAGTACTTC. Its translation is CASSGGQGSQETQYF. Full variable domain (outside the CDR3, taken from reference TRBV2 and TRBJ2-5): EPEVTQTPSHQVTQMGQEVILRCVPISNHLYFYWYRQILGQKVEFLVSFYNNEISEKSEIFDDQFSVERPDGSNFTLKIRSTKLEDSAMYFCASSGGQGSQETQYFGPGTRLLVL.